This T cell receptor (beta chain) was identified during a study of cytomegalovirus exposure and HLA in healthy donors. Points on this clone: Its antigen is unidentified.

General study findings and limits: Apparent HLA restriction characterized most CMV-associated TCR beta chains in a later analysis. The authors listed about 170 TCR beta chains as cytomegalovirus-associated. TRBV6-2, TRBV6-3 and some other V segments were unresolvable in 87-base-pair reads.

Nominal health characterized the donors when sampled, though unrecorded immune exposures were likely. After removal of 6 bases from V and 6 bases from J, the junction contained 11 bases not matched to a gene. This CDR3 comprises 15 residues. Germline V lookup: CDR1 MNHNS, CDR2 SASEGT. It was with 60 Vbeta and 13 Jbeta primers that the PCR ran. Assay used: immunoSEQ multiplex PCR; TCRdb lists only in-frame clones, some missing. The specimen's table records around 84,000 clones. The rearrangement uses TRBV6-1 and TRBJ1-2, with 9 bases fitting TRBD1. This clonotype originated in a man younger than 40 in good health and CMV-seronegative. What was sequenced was PBMCs. The CDR3 bases are TGTGCCAGCAGAGCGGACGAAGGGACAGGGAATGGCTACACCTTC. Encoded protein: CASRADEGTGNGYTF.